This T cell receptor beta chain was identified in a study of blood T cell repertoires in COVID-19. Study-wide context: Researchers got acute and convalescent COVID-19 samples from the United States, Italy and Spain.

Methods used by the authors: Amplifying reference gene primers gave estimates of nucleated cell counts. Libraries were prepared by immunoSEQ multiplex PCR; TCRdb keeps only in-frame clonotypes and omits some of them. The V and J calls and clone size are taken from that table; D and trimming were inferred from the DNA. This sample carries fewer than 450,000 clones, about 91% of them seen once, and the ten largest clones take approximately 12%. In this sample, this clone turned up once. Those enrolled in Seattle joined during active infection and were followed longitudinally afterward. Sequenced input: peripheral blood. The receptor comes from a woman between 45 and 65 years old with COVID-19, enrolled during active disease.

CDR3 bases: TGTGCCAGCAACCTCCGGGACAGACACAATGAGCAGTTCTTC. Its translation is CASNLRDRHNEQFF. J is TRBJ2-1 and V is TRBV13, with 7 bases aligning to TRBD1. V lost 7 bases and J lost 5; bases outside the gene matches: 8. The CDR3 contains 14 residues. Germline CDR1 reads PRHDT; CDR2 reads FYEKMQ (reference sequence).